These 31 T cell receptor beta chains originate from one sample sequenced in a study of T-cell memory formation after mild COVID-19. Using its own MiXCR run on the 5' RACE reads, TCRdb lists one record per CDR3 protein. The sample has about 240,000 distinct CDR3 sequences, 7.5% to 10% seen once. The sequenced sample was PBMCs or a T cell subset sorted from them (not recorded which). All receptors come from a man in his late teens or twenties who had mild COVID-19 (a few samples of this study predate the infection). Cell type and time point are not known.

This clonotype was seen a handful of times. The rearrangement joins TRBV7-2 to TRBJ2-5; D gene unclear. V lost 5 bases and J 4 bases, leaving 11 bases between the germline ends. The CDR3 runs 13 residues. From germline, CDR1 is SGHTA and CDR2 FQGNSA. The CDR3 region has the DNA TGTGCCAGCAGCCCCTCCGGGCCAGAGACCCAGTACTTC. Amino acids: CASSPSGPETQYF.

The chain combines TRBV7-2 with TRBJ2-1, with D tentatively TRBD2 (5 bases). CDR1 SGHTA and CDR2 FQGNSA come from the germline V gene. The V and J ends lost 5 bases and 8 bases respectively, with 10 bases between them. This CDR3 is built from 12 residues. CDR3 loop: CASSPTSYEQFF. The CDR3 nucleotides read TGTGCCAGCAGCCCTACTAGTTATGAGCAGTTCTTC.

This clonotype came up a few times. Here the CDR3 DNA reads TGTGCCAGCAGTCCCACCATCCGGGACAGGGGGCCCGGTAATTCACCCCTCCACTTT. Its translation: CASSPTIRDRGPGNSPLHF. The V call is TRBV7-6, the J call TRBJ1-6, with 12 bases fitting TRBD1. The CDR3 spans 19 residues. Germline V lookup: CDR1 SGHVS, CDR2 FNYEAQ. J was trimmed by 6 bases and V by 6 bases; bases with no gene match: 15.

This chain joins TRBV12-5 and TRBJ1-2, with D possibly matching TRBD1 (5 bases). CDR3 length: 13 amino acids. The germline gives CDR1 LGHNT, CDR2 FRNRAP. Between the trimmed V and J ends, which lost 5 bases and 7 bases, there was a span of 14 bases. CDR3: CASGPLVGLGYTF. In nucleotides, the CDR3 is TGTGCTAGTGGTCCCCTTGTGGGGCTTGGCTACACCTTC.

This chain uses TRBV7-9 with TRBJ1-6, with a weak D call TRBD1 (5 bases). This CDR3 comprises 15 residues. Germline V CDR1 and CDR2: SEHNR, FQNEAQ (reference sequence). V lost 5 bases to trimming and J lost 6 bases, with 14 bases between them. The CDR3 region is CASSPSLGANSPLHF. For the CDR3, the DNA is TGTGCCAGCAGCCCAAGCCTAGGGGCTAATTCACCCCTCCACTTT.

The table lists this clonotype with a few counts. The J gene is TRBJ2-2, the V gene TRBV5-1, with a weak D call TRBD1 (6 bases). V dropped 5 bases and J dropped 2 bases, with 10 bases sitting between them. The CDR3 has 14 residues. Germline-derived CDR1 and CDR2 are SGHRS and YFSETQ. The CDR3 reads CASRVQGNTGELFF. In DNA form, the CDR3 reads TGCGCCAGCAGAGTACAGGGCAACACCGGGGAGCTGTTTTTT.

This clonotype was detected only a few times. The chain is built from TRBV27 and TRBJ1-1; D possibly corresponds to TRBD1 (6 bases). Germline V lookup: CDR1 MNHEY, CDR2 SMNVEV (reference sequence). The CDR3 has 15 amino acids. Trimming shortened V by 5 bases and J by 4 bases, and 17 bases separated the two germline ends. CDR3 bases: TGTGCCAGCAGTCTCCGGTGGGGGGCGGGCACTGAAGCTTTCTTT. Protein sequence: CASSLRWGAGTEAFF.

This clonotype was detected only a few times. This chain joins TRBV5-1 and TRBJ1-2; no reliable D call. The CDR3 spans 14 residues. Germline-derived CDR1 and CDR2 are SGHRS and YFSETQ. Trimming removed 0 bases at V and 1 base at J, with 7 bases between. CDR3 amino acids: CASSLVPSNYGYTF. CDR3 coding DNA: TGCGCCAGCAGCTTGGTACCGAGTAACTATGGCTACACCTTC.

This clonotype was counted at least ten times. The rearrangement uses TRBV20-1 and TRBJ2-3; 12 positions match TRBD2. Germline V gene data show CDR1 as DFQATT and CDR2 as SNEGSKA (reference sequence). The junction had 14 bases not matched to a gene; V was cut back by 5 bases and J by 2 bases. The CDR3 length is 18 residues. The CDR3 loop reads CSAYELAGGLGVTDTQYF. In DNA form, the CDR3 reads TGCAGTGCTTACGAACTAGCGGGGGGTTTGGGGGTCACAGATACGCAGTATTTT.

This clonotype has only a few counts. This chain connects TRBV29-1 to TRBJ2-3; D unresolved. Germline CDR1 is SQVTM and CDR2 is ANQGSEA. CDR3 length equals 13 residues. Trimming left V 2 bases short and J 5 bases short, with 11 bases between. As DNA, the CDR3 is TGCAGCGTTGAACCTGGAAAGGGAGATACGCAGTATTTT. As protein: CSVEPGKGDTQYF.

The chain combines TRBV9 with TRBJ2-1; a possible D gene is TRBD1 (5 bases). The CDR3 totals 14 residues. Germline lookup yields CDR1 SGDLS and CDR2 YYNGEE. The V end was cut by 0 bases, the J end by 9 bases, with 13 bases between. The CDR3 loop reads CASSVVSGSAEQFF. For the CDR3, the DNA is TGTGCCAGCAGCGTAGTTTCAGGGTCAGCTGAGCAGTTCTTC.

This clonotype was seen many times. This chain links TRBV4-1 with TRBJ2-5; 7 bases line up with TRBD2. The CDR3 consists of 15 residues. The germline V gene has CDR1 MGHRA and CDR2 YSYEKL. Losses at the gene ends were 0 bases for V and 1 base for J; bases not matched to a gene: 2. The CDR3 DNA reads TGCGCCAGCAGCCAAGACCAGCGGGGCCAAGAGACCCAGTACTTC. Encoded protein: CASSQDQRGQETQYF.

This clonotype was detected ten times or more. As DNA, the CDR3 is TGTGCCAGCAGTCGACGCGGTGAGCAGTTCTTC. Amino acid sequence: CASSRRGEQFF. The chain combines TRBV12-3 or TRBV12-4 with TRBJ2-1; D is unresolved. V shed 5 bases and J shed 9 bases, with 8 bases lying between them. The CDR3 runs 11 residues.

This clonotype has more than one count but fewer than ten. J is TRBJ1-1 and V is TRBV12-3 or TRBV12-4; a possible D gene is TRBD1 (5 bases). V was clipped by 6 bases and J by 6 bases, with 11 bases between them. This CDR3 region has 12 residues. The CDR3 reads CASSPGGSEAFF. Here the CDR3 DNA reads TGTGCCAGCAGCCCGGGGGGTTCTGAAGCTTTCTTT.

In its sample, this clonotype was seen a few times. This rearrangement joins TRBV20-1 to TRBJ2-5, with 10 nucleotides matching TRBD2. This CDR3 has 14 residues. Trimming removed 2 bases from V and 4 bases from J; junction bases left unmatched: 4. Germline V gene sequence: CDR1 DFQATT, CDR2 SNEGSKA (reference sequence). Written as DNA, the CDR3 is TGCAGTGCTAGATTGGCTAGCGGGGGAGAGACCCAGTACTTC. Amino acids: CSARLASGGETQYF.

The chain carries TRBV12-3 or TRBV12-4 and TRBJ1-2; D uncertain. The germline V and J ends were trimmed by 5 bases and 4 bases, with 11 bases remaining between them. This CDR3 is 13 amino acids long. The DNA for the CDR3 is TGTGCCAGCAGTCCACTTAGATCCTATGGCTACACCTTC. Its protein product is CASSPLRSYGYTF.

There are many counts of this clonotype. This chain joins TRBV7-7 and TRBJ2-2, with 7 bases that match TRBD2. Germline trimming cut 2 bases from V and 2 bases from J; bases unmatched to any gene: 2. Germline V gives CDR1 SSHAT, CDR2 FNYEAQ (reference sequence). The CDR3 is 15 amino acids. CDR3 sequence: CASSLLADNTGELFF. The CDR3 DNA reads TGTGCCAGCAGCTTACTAGCGGACAACACCGGGGAGCTGTTTTTT.

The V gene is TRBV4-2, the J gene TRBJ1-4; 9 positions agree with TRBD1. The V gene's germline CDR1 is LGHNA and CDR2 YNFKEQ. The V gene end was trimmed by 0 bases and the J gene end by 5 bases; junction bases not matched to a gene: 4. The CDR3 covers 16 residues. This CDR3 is CASSQDPGTGNEKLFF. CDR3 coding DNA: TGTGCCAGCAGCCAAGATCCAGGGACAGGGAATGAAAAACTGTTTTTT.

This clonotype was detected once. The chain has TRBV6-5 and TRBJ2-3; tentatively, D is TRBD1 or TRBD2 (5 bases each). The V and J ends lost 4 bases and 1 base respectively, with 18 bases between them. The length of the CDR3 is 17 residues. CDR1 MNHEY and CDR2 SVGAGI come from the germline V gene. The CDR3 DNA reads TGTGCCAGCAGTTTCGTTCTTCAGGGAGAGGGCACAGATACGCAGTATTTT. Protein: CASSFVLQGEGTDTQYF.

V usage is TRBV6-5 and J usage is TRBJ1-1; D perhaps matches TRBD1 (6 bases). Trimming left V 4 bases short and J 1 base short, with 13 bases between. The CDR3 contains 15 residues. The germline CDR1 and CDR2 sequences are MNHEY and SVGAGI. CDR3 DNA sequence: TGTGCCAGCAGTTCTACAGGGTTTGGGAACACTGAAGCTTTCTTT. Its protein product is CASSSTGFGNTEAFF.

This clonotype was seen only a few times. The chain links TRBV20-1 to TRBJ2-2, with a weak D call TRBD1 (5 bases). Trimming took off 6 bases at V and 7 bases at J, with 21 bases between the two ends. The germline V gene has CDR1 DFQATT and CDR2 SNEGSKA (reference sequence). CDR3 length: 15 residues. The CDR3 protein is CSARRPGPQGGELFF. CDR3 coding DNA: TGCAGTGCCCGTCGGCCCGGGCCCCAGGGCGGGGAGCTGTTTTTT.

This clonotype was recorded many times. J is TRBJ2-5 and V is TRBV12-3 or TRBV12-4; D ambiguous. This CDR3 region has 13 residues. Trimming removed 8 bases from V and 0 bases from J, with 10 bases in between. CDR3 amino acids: CASVSPNQETQYF. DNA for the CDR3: TGTGCCAGCGTTTCACCTAACCAAGAGACCCAGTACTTC.

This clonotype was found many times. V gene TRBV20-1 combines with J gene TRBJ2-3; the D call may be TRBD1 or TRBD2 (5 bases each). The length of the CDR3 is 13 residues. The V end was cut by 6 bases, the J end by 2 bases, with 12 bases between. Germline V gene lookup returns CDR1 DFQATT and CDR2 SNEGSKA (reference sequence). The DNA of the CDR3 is TGCAGTGCAGGGGAGAGCCCCACAGATACGCAGTATTTT. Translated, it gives CSAGESPTDTQYF.

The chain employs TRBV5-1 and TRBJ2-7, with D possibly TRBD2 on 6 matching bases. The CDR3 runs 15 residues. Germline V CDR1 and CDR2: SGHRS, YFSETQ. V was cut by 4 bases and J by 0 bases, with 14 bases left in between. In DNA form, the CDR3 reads TGCGCCAGCAGCCCGGGACTCCTAAACTCCTACGAGCAGTACGTC. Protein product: CASSPGLLNSYEQYV.

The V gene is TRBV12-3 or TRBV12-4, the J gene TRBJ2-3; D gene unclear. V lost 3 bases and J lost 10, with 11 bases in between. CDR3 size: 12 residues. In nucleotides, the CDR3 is TGTGCCAGCAGTTTGGCCCCGAATCCGCAGTATTTT. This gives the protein CASSLAPNPQYF.

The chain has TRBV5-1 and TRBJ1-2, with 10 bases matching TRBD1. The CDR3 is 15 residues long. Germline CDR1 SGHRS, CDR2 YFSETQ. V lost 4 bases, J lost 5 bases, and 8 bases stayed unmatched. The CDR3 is CASSDGGTGVYGYTF. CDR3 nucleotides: TGCGCCAGCAGCGACGGCGGGACAGGGGTTTATGGCTACACCTTC.

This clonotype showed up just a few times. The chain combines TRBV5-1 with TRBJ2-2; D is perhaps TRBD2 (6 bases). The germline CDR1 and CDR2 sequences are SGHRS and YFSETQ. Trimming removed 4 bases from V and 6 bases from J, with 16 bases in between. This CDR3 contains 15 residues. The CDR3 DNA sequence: TGCGCCAGCAGCAGGCGGGGAGGCCCACCCGGGGAGCTGTTTTTT. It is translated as CASSRRGGPPGELFF.

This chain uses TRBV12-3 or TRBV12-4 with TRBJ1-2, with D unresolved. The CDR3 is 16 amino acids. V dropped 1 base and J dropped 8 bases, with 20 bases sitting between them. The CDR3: CASSLERADLPIGYTF. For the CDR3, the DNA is TGTGCCAGCAGTTTAGAAAGGGCGGATTTGCCTATCGGCTACACCTTC.

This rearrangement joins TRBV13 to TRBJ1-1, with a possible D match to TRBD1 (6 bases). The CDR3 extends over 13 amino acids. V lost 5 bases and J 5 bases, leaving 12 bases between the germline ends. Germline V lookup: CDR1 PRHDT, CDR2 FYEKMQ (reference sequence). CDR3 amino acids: CASSPRGRTEAFF. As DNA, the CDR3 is TGTGCCAGCAGCCCCAGGGGAAGGACTGAAGCTTTCTTT.

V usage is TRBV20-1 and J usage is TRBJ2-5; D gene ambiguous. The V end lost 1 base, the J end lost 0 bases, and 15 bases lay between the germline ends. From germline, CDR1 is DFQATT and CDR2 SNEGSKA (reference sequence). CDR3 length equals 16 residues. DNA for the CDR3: TGCAGTGCTAGAGTGCACTCCCCGCCGTACCAAGAGACCCAGTACTTC. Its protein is CSARVHSPPYQETQYF.

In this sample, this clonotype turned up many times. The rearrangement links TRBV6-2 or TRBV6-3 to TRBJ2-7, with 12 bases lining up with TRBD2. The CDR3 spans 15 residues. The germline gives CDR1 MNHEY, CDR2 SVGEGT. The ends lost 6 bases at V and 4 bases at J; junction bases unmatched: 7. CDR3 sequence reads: CASSELAGGVYEQYF. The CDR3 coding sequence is TGTGCCAGCAGCGAACTAGCGGGGGGTGTATACGAGCAGTACTTC.